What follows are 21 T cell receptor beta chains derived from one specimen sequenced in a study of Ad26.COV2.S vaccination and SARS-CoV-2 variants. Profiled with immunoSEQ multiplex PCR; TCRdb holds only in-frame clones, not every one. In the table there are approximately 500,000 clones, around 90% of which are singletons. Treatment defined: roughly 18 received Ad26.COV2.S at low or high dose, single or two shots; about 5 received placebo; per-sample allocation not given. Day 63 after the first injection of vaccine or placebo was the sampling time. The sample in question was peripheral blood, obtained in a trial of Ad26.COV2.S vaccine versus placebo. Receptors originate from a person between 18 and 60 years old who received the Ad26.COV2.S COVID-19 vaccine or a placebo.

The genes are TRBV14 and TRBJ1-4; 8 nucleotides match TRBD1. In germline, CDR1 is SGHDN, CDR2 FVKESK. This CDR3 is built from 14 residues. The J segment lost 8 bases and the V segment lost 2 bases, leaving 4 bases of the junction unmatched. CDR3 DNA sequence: TGTGCCAGCAGCCAACAGACAGGGGCCGAAAAACTGTTTTTT. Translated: CASSQQTGAEKLFF.

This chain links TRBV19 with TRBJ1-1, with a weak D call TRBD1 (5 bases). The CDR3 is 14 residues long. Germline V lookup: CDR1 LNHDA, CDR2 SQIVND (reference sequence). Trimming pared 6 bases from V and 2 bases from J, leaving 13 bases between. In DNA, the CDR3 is TGTGCCAGTAGCCATCCGGGGCCTAACACTGAAGCTTTCTTT. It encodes CASSHPGPNTEAFF.

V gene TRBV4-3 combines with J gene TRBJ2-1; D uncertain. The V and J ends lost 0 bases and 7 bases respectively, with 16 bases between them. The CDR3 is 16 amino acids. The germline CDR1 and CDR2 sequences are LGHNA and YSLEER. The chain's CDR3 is CASSQDMGQLGNEQFF. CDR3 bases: TGCGCCAGCAGCCAAGATATGGGCCAACTCGGGAATGAGCAGTTCTTC.

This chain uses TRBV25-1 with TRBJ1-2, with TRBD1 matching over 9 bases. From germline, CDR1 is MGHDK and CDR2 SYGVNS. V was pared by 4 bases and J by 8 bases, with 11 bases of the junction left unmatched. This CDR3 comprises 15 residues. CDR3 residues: CASSVNSATGGGYTF. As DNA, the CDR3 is TGTGCCAGCAGTGTCAATTCAGCGACAGGGGGGGGCTACACCTTC.

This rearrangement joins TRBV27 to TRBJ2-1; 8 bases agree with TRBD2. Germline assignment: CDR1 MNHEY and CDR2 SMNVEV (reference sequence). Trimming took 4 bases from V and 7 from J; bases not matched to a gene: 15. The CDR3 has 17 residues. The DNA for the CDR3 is TGTGCCAGCAGTTCCCCCACCCAGCGGGAGACTGCGAATGAGCAGTTCTTC. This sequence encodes CASSSPTQRETANEQFF.

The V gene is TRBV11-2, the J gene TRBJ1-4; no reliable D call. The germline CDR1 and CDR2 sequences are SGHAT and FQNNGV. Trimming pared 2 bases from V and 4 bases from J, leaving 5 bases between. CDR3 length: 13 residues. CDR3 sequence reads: CASSLRRNEKLFF. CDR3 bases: TGTGCCAGCAGCTTACGCCGTAATGAAAAACTGTTTTTT.

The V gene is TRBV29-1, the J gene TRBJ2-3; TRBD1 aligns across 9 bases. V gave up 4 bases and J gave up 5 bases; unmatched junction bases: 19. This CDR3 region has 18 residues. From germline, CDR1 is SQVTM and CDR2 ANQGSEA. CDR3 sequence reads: CSVGTGTGMSPLGDTQYF. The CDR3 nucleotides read TGCAGCGTTGGGACCGGGACAGGGATGTCCCCTCTTGGAGATACGCAGTATTTT.

The CDR3 here is CASSWASGQETQYF. CDR3 DNA sequence: TGTGCCAGCAGCTGGGCGTCGGGCCAAGAGACCCAGTACTTC. The genes are TRBV7-2 and TRBJ2-5; D not certain. CDR1 is SGHTA, CDR2 FQGNSA, per germline. Between the trimmed V and J ends, which lost 4 bases and 1 base, there was a span of 10 bases. The CDR3 covers 14 residues.

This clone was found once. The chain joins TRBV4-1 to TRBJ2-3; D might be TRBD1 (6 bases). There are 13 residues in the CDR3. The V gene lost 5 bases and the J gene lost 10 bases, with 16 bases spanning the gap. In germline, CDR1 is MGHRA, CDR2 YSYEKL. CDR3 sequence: CASSSDEGDPQYF. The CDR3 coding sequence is TGCGCCAGCAGCTCCGATGAGGGGGACCCGCAGTATTTT.

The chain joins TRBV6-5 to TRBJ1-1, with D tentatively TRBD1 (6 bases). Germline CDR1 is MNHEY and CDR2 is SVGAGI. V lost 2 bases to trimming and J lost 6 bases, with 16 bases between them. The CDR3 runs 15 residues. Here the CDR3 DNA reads TGTGCCAGCAGTTACGAGGGGGGTCGGGGCCCTGAAGCTTTCTTT. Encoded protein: CASSYEGGRGPEAFF.

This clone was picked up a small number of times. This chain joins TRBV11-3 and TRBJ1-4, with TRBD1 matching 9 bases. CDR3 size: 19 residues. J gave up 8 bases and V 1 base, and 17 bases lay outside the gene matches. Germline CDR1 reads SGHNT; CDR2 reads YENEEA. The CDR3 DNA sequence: TGTGCCAGCAGCTTAGGTCCGGGACAGGGAACCCCGGGGGCCGAAAAACTGTTTTTT. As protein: CASSLGPGQGTPGAEKLFF.

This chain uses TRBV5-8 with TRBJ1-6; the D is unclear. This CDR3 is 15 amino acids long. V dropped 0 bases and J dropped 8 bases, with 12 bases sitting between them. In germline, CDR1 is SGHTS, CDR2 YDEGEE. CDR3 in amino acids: CASSLAPHSDSPLHF. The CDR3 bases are TGTGCCAGCAGCTTGGCCCCCCACTCGGATTCACCCCTCCACTTT.

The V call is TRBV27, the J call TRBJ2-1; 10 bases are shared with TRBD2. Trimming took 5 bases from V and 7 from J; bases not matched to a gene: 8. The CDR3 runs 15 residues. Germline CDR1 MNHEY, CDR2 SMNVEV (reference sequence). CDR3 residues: CASSTPGLASNEQFF. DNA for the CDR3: TGTGCCAGCAGTACTCCGGGACTAGCGTCTAATGAGCAGTTCTTC.

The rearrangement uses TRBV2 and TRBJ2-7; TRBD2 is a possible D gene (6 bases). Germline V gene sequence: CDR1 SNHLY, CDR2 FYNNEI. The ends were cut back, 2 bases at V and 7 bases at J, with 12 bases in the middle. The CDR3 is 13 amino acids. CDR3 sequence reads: CASSEQAAGEQYF. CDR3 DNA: TGTGCCAGCAGTGAACAGGCCGCGGGGGAGCAGTACTTC.

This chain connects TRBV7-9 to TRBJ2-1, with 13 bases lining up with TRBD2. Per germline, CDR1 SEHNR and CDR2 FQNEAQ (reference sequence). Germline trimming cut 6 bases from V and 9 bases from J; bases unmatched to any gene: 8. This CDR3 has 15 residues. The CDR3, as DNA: TGTGCCAGCAGTACAACTAGCGGGAGGGCCCTTGAGCAGTTCTTC. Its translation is CASSTTSGRALEQFF.

The CDR3 nucleotides are TGTGCCAGCAGTTACCTAGAGACAGTCGAACAGTACTTC. Residues: CASSYLETVEQYF. The chain is built from TRBV6-6 and TRBJ2-7; tentatively, D is TRBD1 (5 bases). Germline-derived CDR1 and CDR2 are MNHNY and SVGAGI (reference sequence). This CDR3 has 13 amino acids. Trimming cost V 2 bases and J 10 bases, with 15 bases left between them.

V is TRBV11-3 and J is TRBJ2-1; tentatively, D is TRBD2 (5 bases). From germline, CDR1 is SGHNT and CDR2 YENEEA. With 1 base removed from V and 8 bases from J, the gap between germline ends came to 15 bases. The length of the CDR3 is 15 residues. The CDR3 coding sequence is TGTGCCAGCAGCTTAGGGGGTTCGGGGTTAGATGAGCAGTTCTTC. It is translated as CASSLGGSGLDEQFF.

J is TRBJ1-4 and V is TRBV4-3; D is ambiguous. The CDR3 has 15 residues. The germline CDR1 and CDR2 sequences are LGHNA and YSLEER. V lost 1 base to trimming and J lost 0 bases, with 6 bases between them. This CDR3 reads CASSQVWATNEKLFF. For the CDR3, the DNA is TGCGCCAGCAGCCAAGTGTGGGCAACTAATGAAAAACTGTTTTTT.

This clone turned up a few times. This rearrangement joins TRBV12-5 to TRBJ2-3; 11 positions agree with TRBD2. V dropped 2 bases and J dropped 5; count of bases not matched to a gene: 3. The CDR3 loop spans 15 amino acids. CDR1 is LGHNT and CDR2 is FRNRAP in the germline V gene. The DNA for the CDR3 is TGTGCTAGTGGTTTGTCAGGACTAGCGGGAGATACGCAGTATTTT. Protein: CASGLSGLAGDTQYF. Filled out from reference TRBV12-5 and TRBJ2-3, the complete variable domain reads DARVTQTPRHKVTEMGQEVTMRCQPILGHNTVFWYRQTMMQGLELLAYFRNRAPLDDSGMPKDRFSAEMPDATLATLKIQPSEPRDSAVYFCASGLSGLAGDTQYFGPGTRLTVL.

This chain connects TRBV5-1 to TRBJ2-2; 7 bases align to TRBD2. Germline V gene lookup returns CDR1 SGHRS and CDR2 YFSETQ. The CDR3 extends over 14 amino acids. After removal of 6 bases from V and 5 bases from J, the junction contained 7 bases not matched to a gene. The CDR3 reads CASKAQGGTGELFF. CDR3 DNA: TGCGCCAGCAAGGCGCAGGGAGGGACCGGGGAGCTGTTTTTT.

The CDR3 here is CASRSGASTGQFF. The CDR3 DNA sequence: TGTGCCAGCCGCTCCGGGGCTTCAACCGGGCAGTTCTTC. The rearrangement uses TRBV6-5 and TRBJ2-1; D assignment may be TRBD1 or TRBD2 (5 bases each). With 8 bases removed from V and 12 bases from J, the gap between germline ends came to 20 bases. Looked up from germline, CDR1 is MNHEY and CDR2 is SVGAGI. There are 13 residues in the CDR3.